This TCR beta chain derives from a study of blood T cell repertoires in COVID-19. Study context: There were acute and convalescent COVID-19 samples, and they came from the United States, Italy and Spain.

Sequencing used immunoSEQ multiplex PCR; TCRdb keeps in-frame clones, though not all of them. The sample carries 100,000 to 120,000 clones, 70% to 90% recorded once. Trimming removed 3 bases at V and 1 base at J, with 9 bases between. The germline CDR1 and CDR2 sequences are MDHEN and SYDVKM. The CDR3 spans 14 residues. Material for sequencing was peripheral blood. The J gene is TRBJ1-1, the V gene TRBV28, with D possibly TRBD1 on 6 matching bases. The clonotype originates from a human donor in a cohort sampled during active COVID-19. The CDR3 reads CASSLGGGNTEAFF. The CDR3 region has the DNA TGTGCCAGCAGTTTGGGAGGGGGGAACACTGAAGCTTTCTTT.